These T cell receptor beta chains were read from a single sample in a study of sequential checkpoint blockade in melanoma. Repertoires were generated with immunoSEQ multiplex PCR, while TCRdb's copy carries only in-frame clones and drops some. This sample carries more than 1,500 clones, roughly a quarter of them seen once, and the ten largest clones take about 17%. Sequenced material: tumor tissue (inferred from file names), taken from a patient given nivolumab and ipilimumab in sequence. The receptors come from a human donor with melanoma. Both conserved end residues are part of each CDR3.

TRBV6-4 CASSWGQRKETQYF
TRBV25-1 CASSEYEGAVTGELFF
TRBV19 CASSMRAPGANVLTF
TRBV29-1 CSAYLVGGAHNEQFF
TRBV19 CASTRTENEKLFF
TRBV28 CASSLGGTGEETQYF
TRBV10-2 CASRQGSGTDTQYF
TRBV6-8 CASRDRVDQPQHF
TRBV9 CASSTTLREQFF
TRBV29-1 CSVEEGVGANYGYTF
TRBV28 CASSFPDIVATNEKLFF
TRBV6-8 CASTMGGATDTQYF
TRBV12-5 CASSLRGGTDTQYF
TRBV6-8 CASRPGTGGSYEQYF
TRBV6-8 CASRPGASNSGNTIYF
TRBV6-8 CASSYDRAPYGYTF
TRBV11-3 CASSLGTGNQPQHF
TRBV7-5 CASRTGTSNTEAFF
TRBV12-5 CASGLVSLTNEKLFF
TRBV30 CAWSGSTAEQYF
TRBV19 CASSIAGQPTGQYF
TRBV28 CASSARGPNTEAFF